The TCR beta chain described here comes from a study of blood T cell dynamics during melanoma immunotherapy. At the level of the study: Standard first-line treatment here was pembrolizumab or nivolumab plus ipilimumab in metastatic melanoma.

The V and J ends lost 5 bases and 4 bases, in that order; junction bases with no gene match: 4. Germline-derived CDR1 and CDR2 are MRHNA and SNTAGT. CDR3 size: 15 residues. Assay: immunoSEQ multiplex PCR; the TCRdb copy retains only in-frame clones and omits some. The sample lists approximately 15,000 clones; roughly 92% were seen once. Time point reported: week 3, after first cycle of checkpoint inhibitor. Response was assessed by RECIST 1.1 at 12 weeks, except a couple of rapid progressors. This sequence joins TRBV6-4 and TRBJ2-2; 10 bases match TRBD2. This specimen was blood, taken from a patient treated with checkpoint blockade. The clonotype comes from a human donor with melanoma. CDR3 DNA: TGTGCCAGCAGTTTTAGCGGGGGGCGCACCGGGGAGCTGTTTTTT. Translation: CASSFSGGRTGELFF.